The 8 T cell receptor beta chains below all came from one sample that was sequenced in a study of human T cells and chemical hapten exposure. Regarding time point: patch test 1, 2 weeks after DPC sensitization. Treatment of the sample: therapeutic diphenylcyclopropenone sensitization with weekly scalp DPC. Each CDR3 protein is one row after TCRdb ran MiXCR on the RACE reads. The sample includes around 380,000 distinct CDR3 sequences, more than 4.5% of them seen just once. This sample comprised whole blood, obtained in connection with sensitization to the hapten diphenylcyclopropenone (DPC). The receptors stem from a woman aged 45-65 years with alopecia areata. Some clones in this sample may be carry-over from other donors' samples.

This clonotype was found a few times. The chain carries TRBV20-1 and TRBJ1-2; 9 bases line up with TRBD1. The length of the CDR3 is 14 residues. V trimming: 0 bases; J trimming: 8 bases; junction bases outside the gene matches: 7. Germline V gives CDR1 DFQATT, CDR2 SNEGSKA (reference sequence). The CDR3 DNA reads as TGCAGTGCTAGAGATCCCCGGACAGGGGACGGCTACACCTTC. Translating gives CSARDPRTGDGYTF.

This clonotype showed up many times. In DNA form, the CDR3 reads TGTGCCAGCAGCTACTTCGACCGTGATGAGCAGTTCTTC. Translated, it gives CASSYFDRDEQFF. V and J are TRBV7-9 and TRBJ2-1, with D uncertain. This CDR3 contains 13 residues. The V gene lost 4 bases and the J gene lost 8 bases, with 12 bases spanning the gap. CDR1 is SEHNR, CDR2 FQNEAQ, per germline (reference sequence).

The rearrangement uses TRBV4-3 and TRBJ1-5; D gene unclear. CDR3 size: 13 residues. CDR1 is LGHNA and CDR2 is YSLEER in the germline V gene. Trimming left V 0 bases short and J 6 bases short, with 6 bases between. For the CDR3, the DNA is TGCGCCAGCAGCCAAGAGTACGGTCAGCCCCAGCATTTT. It encodes CASSQEYGQPQHF.

This clonotype has ten or more counts. V usage is TRBV6-7 and J usage is TRBJ1-3, with 8 bases lining up with TRBD1. TRBV6-7 is sorted into the ORF group, with uncertain function. The CDR3 has 16 amino acids. V lost 2 bases to trimming and J lost 1 base; unmatched junction nucleotides: 4. This CDR3 reads CASSYADRESGNTIYF. The CDR3 bases are TGTGCCAGCAGTTACGCGGACAGGGAGTCTGGAAACACCATATATTTT.

This clonotype was seen at least ten times. This chain uses TRBV28 with TRBJ2-5; D possibly matches TRBD1 or TRBD2 (5 bases each). The length of the CDR3 is 15 residues. Germline CDR1 is MDHEN and CDR2 is SYDVKM. V was pared by 6 bases and J by 4 bases, with 18 bases between. The CDR3 loop reads CASSPGTLKRETQYF. CDR3 nucleotide sequence: TGTGCCAGCAGCCCCGGGACCTTAAAGCGAGAGACCCAGTACTTC.

The sample holds many counts of this clonotype. The chain links TRBV20-1 to TRBJ2-3, with TRBD2 identical over 8 bases. In germline, CDR1 is DFQATT, CDR2 SNEGSKA (reference sequence). The CDR3 contains 15 residues. J was trimmed by 3 bases and V by 3 bases; bases with no gene match: 8. The CDR3 here is CSASSLSGTTDTQYF. The CDR3 DNA sequence: TGCAGTGCTAGCAGCCTTAGCGGGACTACAGATACGCAGTATTTT.

As for this clonotype: A much larger clone differs by one base, so this may be a read error. The V call is TRBV7-2, the J call TRBJ2-1; perhaps TRBD2 as D (5 bases). Looked up from germline, CDR1 is SGHTA and CDR2 is FQGNSA. Deletions cut 1 base from V and 10 bases from J, with 17 bases between. The CDR3 is made up of 15 amino acids. The DNA for the CDR3 is TGTGCCAGCAGCTTAGTTCGGACCAGACGAGGGGAGCAGTTCTTC. Translation gives CASSLVRTRRGEQFF.

This rearrangement joins TRBV9 to TRBJ2-1; unclear D gene. Germline V lookup: CDR1 SGDLS, CDR2 YYNGEE. The CDR3 covers 14 residues. Trimming took off 0 bases at V and 4 bases at J, with 8 bases between the two ends. The CDR3 DNA is TGTGCCAGCAGCGTAGATGAAGGTTACAATGAGCAGTTCTTC. Translated: CASSVDEGYNEQFF.